This T cell receptor beta chain derives from a study of cytomegalovirus exposure and HLA in healthy donors. Study background: Unique TCRs from HLA-typed donors, 65 million to 85 million of them, were held in an early data release. Whole-study results and caveats: Many donors carried some public TCRs, although rarity characterized most TCR sequences. Prior analysis indicated that the majority of TCR beta V segments exhibited productivity approximately 90% or approximately 30% of the time.

With 60 Vbeta and 13 Jbeta primers, the PCR was carried out. TCRdb's copy holds only in-frame clones and misses some; the assay was immunoSEQ multiplex PCR. The table includes 150,000 to 200,000 clones, approximately 75% detected once. A word on this clone: Antigen unknown.

The CDR3 is made up of 17 amino acids. The germline gives CDR1 SEHNR, CDR2 FQNEAQ (reference sequence). V was shortened by 2 bases and J by 0 bases, with 13 bases between the two germline ends. V usage is TRBV7-9 and J usage is TRBJ1-4; TRBD1 might be the D (5 bases). The sequenced material came from PBMCs. This TCR came from a woman under 30 in good health and CMV-seronegative. CDR3 loop: CASSLFAGRSTNEKLFF. For the CDR3, the DNA is TGTGCCAGCAGCTTATTTGCGGGACGATCAACTAATGAAAAACTGTTTTTT.